This T cell receptor beta chain was captured in a study of blood T cell repertoires in COVID-19. Followed longitudinally, the Seattle patients had been enrolled during active infection. Trimming shortened V by 6 bases and J by 4 bases, and 15 bases separated the two germline ends. Germline CDR1 MNHNY, CDR2 SVGAGI (reference sequence). The CDR3 contains 14 residues. Original methodology: Estimation of nucleated cell counts was performed using reference gene primer amplification. Sequencing used immunoSEQ multiplex PCR; TCRdb keeps in-frame clones, though not all of them. V and J calls and clone size follow that table, whereas D and trimming were derived from the DNA. The sample shows about 310,000 clones, roughly 90% of them seen only once.

The TCR originated in a young woman with COVID-19, enrolled during active disease. The V and J genes are TRBV6-6 and TRBJ1-1; a possible D gene is TRBD1 (5 bases). Sample: peripheral blood. Here the CDR3 DNA reads TGTGCCAGCAGCCCAGGGTCACTTAGCACTGAAGCTTTCTTT. This encodes CASSPGSLSTEAFF.